The rows below give T cell receptor beta chains drawn from one sample of a study of OX40 agonist ivuxolimab in advanced cancers. Assay: immunoSEQ multiplex PCR; the TCRdb copy retains only in-frame clones and omits some. Seen here are tens of thousands of clones, 80% to 90% observed once, and the top ten hold around 6.2%. The sequencing here drew on CD4+ or CD8+ T cells sorted from blood, taken in a trial of the OX40 agonist ivuxolimab. These receptors were obtained from an adult with an advanced solid tumor such as melanoma, head and neck, liver or kidney cancer. The CDR3 runs from the conserved cysteine through the conserved F or W. The order of the fields is J gene, V gene, clone size, D gene, CDR3 protein. The D gene is left open where the match is weak. Clone sizes are given selectively: once, few, many, or a class where the clone is expanded.

j_call: TRBJ2-1; v_call: TRBV15; clone_size: .; d_call: .; cdr3_aa: CATSRDRRGRQFF
j_call: TRBJ2-1; v_call: TRBV5-1; clone_size: .; d_call: TRBD1; cdr3_aa: CASSLGDRSYNEQFF
j_call: TRBJ2-1; v_call: TRBV19; clone_size: .; d_call: TRBD2; cdr3_aa: CASSMGQAGDEQFF
j_call: TRBJ2-1; v_call: TRBV19; clone_size: few; d_call: .; cdr3_aa: CASSIRSGRPSYNEQFF
j_call: TRBJ2-7; v_call: TRBV11-2; clone_size: .; d_call: .; cdr3_aa: CASSLVGFGTGFYEQYF
j_call: TRBJ2-1; v_call: TRBV11-2; clone_size: .; d_call: TRBD2; cdr3_aa: CASSLAGGRNEQFF
j_call: TRBJ2-3; v_call: TRBV2; clone_size: .; d_call: TRBD1; cdr3_aa: CASSETGGRSTDTQYF
j_call: TRBJ2-3; v_call: TRBV5-1; clone_size: .; d_call: .; cdr3_aa: CASSLAPRDTQYF
j_call: TRBJ2-2; v_call: TRBV5-1; clone_size: .; d_call: .; cdr3_aa: CASSGQGMRTGELFF
j_call: TRBJ2-5; v_call: TRBV6-6; clone_size: .; d_call: .; cdr3_aa: CASSWAGNQETQYF
j_call: TRBJ2-2; v_call: TRBV6-5; clone_size: .; d_call: .; cdr3_aa: CASSYVGFSSGELFF
j_call: TRBJ2-5; v_call: TRBV7-2; clone_size: .; d_call: TRBD2; cdr3_aa: CASSASLGTSGQETQYF
j_call: TRBJ1-6; v_call: TRBV27; clone_size: once; d_call: .; cdr3_aa: CASTPAGTVNSPLHF
j_call: TRBJ2-1; v_call: TRBV29-1; clone_size: .; d_call: .; cdr3_aa: CSVDSGLSQFF
j_call: TRBJ2-2; v_call: TRBV5-1; clone_size: once; d_call: .; cdr3_aa: CASSFRPNLGELFF
j_call: TRBJ2-1; v_call: TRBV5-1; clone_size: .; d_call: TRBD2; cdr3_aa: CASSLLAGGSYNEQFF
j_call: TRBJ1-2; v_call: TRBV7-9; clone_size: .; d_call: .; cdr3_aa: CASRADGTPYGYTF
j_call: TRBJ1-2; v_call: TRBV2; clone_size: .; d_call: .; cdr3_aa: CASSDGIYGYTF
j_call: TRBJ2-1; v_call: TRBV11-2; clone_size: .; d_call: TRBD2; cdr3_aa: CASSLIAGAGNEQFF
j_call: TRBJ2-7; v_call: TRBV19; clone_size: .; d_call: .; cdr3_aa: CASSIPGPPSYEQYF
j_call: TRBJ2-3; v_call: TRBV7-3; clone_size: .; d_call: TRBD2; cdr3_aa: CASSLGLAGVWDTQYF
j_call: TRBJ1-3; v_call: TRBV28; clone_size: .; d_call: .; cdr3_aa: CASSSGRYSGNTIYF
j_call: TRBJ1-6; v_call: TRBV28; clone_size: .; d_call: .; cdr3_aa: CASRRGLNNSPLHF
j_call: TRBJ2-7; v_call: TRBV10-1; clone_size: .; d_call: TRBD1; cdr3_aa: CASSETLGQGDEQYF
j_call: TRBJ2-5; v_call: TRBV28; clone_size: .; d_call: .; cdr3_aa: CASSSGVRVETQYF